The 21 T cell receptor beta chains reported below all come from one sample, sequenced in a study of blood T cell repertoires in COVID-19. The table came from immunoSEQ multiplex PCR; TCRdb's copy has only in-frame clones and leaves some out. The sample holds approximately 190,000 clones; 88% are singletons and the top ten take approximately 6%. What was sequenced was peripheral blood. These receptors all come from a man between 40 and 49 years old with active or convalescent COVID-19.

This clone was detected once. The chain couples TRBV18 to TRBJ1-5; D might be TRBD1 (5 bases). Germline V CDR1 and CDR2: KGHSH, LQKENI. Trimming pared 3 bases from V and 4 bases from J, leaving 7 bases between. The CDR3 is 13 residues long. The CDR3 bases are TGTGCCAGCTCACCGGGGCAAAATCAGCCCCAGCATTTT. As protein: CASSPGQNQPQHF.

J is TRBJ1-1 and V is TRBV5-1; 8 bases are shared with TRBD1. Unmatched junction bases numbered 11, after V lost 5 bases and J lost 5 bases. CDR3 length: 15 amino acids. CDR1 and CDR2 from the germline V gene are SGHRS and YFSETQ. The chain's CDR3 is CASSEQGASLTEAFF. CDR3 nucleotide sequence: TGCGCCAGCAGTGAGCAGGGGGCGAGTTTGACTGAAGCTTTCTTT. Complete variable domain (other parts from reference TRBV5-1 and TRBJ1-1): KAGVTQTPRYLIKTRGQQVTLSCSPISGHRSVSWYQQTPGQGLQFLFEYFSETQRNKGNFPGRFSGRQFSNSRSEMNVSTLELGDSALYLCASSEQGASLTEAFFGQGTRLTVV.

The chain joins TRBV23-1 to TRBJ1-6, with D uncertain. TRBV23-1 is assigned to the ORF class and has an uncertain function. The V gene lost 2 bases and the J gene lost 11 bases, with 13 bases spanning the gap. The CDR3 runs 14 residues. CDR3 coding DNA: TGCGCCAGCAGTCAAGGACTAGTCCTGGCACCCCTCCACTTT. Encoded protein: CASSQGLVLAPLHF.

This clone was recorded once. The rearrangement joins TRBV28 to TRBJ2-1; D is possibly TRBD2 (6 bases). The CDR3 totals 17 residues. The germline V gene encodes CDR1 MDHEN and CDR2 SYDVKM. Trimming left V 3 bases short and J 1 base short, with 16 bases between. The CDR3 nucleotides are TGTGCCAGCAGTTTGGAGGGCGGGTCGAGGTCCTACAATGAGCAGTTCTTC. It encodes CASSLEGGSRSYNEQFF.

This clone has a handful of counts. This CDR3 is CASSPALNPGGYTF. CDR3 in DNA: TGTGCCAGCAGCCCCGCCTTAAATCCGGGGGGCTACACCTTC. The chain couples TRBV7-9 to TRBJ1-2; D remains ambiguous. CDR3 length equals 14 residues. Germline V gene lookup returns CDR1 SEHNR and CDR2 FQNEAQ (reference sequence). V lost 5 bases to trimming and J lost 8 bases, with 18 bases between them.

The chain uses TRBV7-5 and TRBJ2-3; no check of the table's D call, TRBD2, against the DNA was made. TRBV7-5 is recorded as a pseudogene. This CDR3 is built from 16 residues. The CDR3 region is CARSLMGAGGADTQYF. The DNA of the CDR3 is TGTGCCAGAAGCCTTATGGGGGCGGGGGGTGCAGATACGCAGTATTTT.

The V gene is TRBV6-6, the J gene TRBJ1-5; D uncertain. CDR3 length: 14 amino acids. Trimming removed 11 bases at V and 3 bases at J, with 17 bases between. Per the germline V gene, CDR1 is MNHNY and CDR2 is SVGAGI (reference sequence). CDR3 in amino acids: CAGKDAGYNQPQHF. The CDR3 region has the DNA TGTGCCGGTAAAGATGCAGGATACAATCAGCCCCAGCATTTT.

The chain employs TRBV25-1 and TRBJ2-2; no firm D call. Trimming cost V 7 bases and J 3 bases, with 9 bases left between them. The CDR3 has 13 amino acids. The germline V gene has CDR1 MGHDK and CDR2 SYGVNS. In DNA, the CDR3 is TGTGCCAGCAACACCAGGTACACCGGGGAGCTGTTTTTT. Amino acid sequence: CASNTRYTGELFF.

This chain uses TRBV5-1 with TRBJ1-4; 8 positions agree with TRBD1. Germline CDR1 reads SGHRS; CDR2 reads YFSETQ. The CDR3 length is 15 residues. The V gene end was trimmed by 4 bases and the J gene end by 6 bases; junction bases not matched to a gene: 8. This chain's CDR3 is CASSIGQGWDEKLFF. In DNA form, the CDR3 reads TGCGCCAGCAGCATCGGACAGGGTTGGGATGAAAAACTGTTTTTT.

This rearrangement joins TRBV20-1 to TRBJ2-3; 11 bases are a match to TRBD2. This CDR3 has 21 amino acids. CDR1 and CDR2 (germline): DFQATT, SNEGSKA (reference sequence). After removal of 3 bases from V and 3 bases from J, the junction contained 23 bases not matched to a gene. The CDR3 DNA reads TGCAGTGCTAGTTTGGGTAGCGGGAGGGGACTAGGGTTCTCGTTAACAGATACGCAGTATTTT. The encoded protein is CSASLGSGRGLGFSLTDTQYF.

V usage is TRBV3-1 (or the pseudogene TRBV3-2) and J usage is TRBJ1-6; D unresolved. CDR1 LGHDT and CDR2 YNNKEL come from the germline V gene (reference sequence). Trimming removed 3 bases at V and 5 bases at J, with 11 bases between. The CDR3 runs 15 residues. CDR3 DNA sequence: TGTGCCAGCAGCCATGGGGAGATAGATAATTCACCCCTCCACTTT. It yields the protein CASSHGEIDNSPLHF.

This clone showed up just once. The V and J genes are TRBV6-2 or TRBV6-3 and TRBJ1-2; 8 bases are a match to TRBD1. The V and J ends lost 2 bases and 4 bases, in that order; junction bases with no gene match: 3. The germline V gene encodes CDR1 MNHEY and CDR2 SVGEGT. This CDR3 region has 14 residues. CDR3 sequence: CASSYPGTGYGYTF. The CDR3 DNA reads TGTGCCAGCAGTTACCCGGGGACAGGCTATGGCTACACCTTC.

This chain connects TRBV5-5 to TRBJ1-5; 9 bases fit TRBD1. After removal of 4 bases from V and 4 bases from J, the junction contained 12 bases not matched to a gene. Germline V lookup: CDR1 SGHKS, CDR2 YYEKEE (reference sequence). The CDR3 is 17 residues long. CDR3 loop: CASSDGTGIIQNQPQHF. The CDR3, as DNA: TGTGCCAGCAGCGACGGGACAGGGATCATCCAAAATCAGCCCCAGCATTTT.

This clone has a count of ten or more. In DNA form, the CDR3 reads TGTGCCAGCAGCTTAGTCCCTAGCGGGAGCCCACACACGCCGCAGTACTTC. Its translation is CASSLVPSGSPHTPQYF. V and J are TRBV7-8 and TRBJ2-7; 10 positions agree with TRBD2. Germline V CDR1 and CDR2: SGHVS, FQNEAQ. J lost 9 bases, V lost 1 base, and 15 bases had no gene match. CDR3 length: 17 amino acids.

V usage is TRBV18 and J usage is TRBJ1-1; D unresolved. With 1 base removed from V and 1 base from J, the gap between germline ends came to 4 bases. The V gene's germline CDR1 is KGHSH and CDR2 LQKENI. The CDR3 is 13 residues long. CDR3 nucleotide sequence: TGTGCCAGCTCACCACAGCCGAACACTGAAGCTTTCTTT. It codes for CASSPQPNTEAFF.

The chain combines TRBV18 with TRBJ1-2, with 8 bases fitting TRBD1. Per germline, CDR1 KGHSH and CDR2 LQKENI. The CDR3 consists of 14 residues. Trimming removed 3 bases from V and 4 bases from J; junction bases left unmatched: 4. The CDR3 is CASSPQGAGYGYTF. The CDR3 DNA is TGTGCCAGCTCACCCCAGGGGGCTGGCTATGGCTACACCTTC.

This chain joins TRBV2 and TRBJ2-1; D ambiguous. Germline V CDR1 and CDR2: SNHLY, FYNNEI. V was clipped by 3 bases and J by 12 bases, with 21 bases between them. CDR3 length: 15 amino acids. The CDR3 DNA sequence: TGTGCCAGCAGTGATGGAAAGCGAACGGTGGGTTGGCAGTTCTTC. Translated, it gives CASSDGKRTVGWQFF. The full variable domain, with the rest looked up from reference TRBV2 and TRBJ2-1, is EPEVTQTPSHQVTQMGQEVILRCVPISNHLYFYWYRQILGQKVEFLVSFYNNEISEKSEIFDDQFSVERPDGSNFTLKIRSTKLEDSAMYFCASSDGKRTVGWQFFGPGTRLTVL.

Only a few counts were recorded for this clone. J is TRBJ1-6 and V is TRBV15; D not certain. Germline V CDR1 and CDR2: LNHNV, YYDKDF (reference sequence). V shed 0 bases and J shed 6 bases, with 12 bases lying between them. This CDR3 is built from 16 residues. The CDR3 region is CATSRDLTAFNSPLHF. The CDR3 coding sequence is TGTGCCACCAGCAGAGATCTTACAGCCTTTAATTCACCCCTCCACTTT.

V and J are TRBV10-3 and TRBJ1-1; TRBD1 might be the D (5 bases). The CDR3 totals 14 residues. V gave up 3 bases and J gave up 5 bases, with 13 bases separating them. Germline CDR1 ENHRY, CDR2 SYGVKD. In DNA, the CDR3 is TGTGCCATCAGTGAATGGCAGGGTTGGACTGAAGCTTTCTTT. Protein: CAISEWQGWTEAFF.

This chain joins TRBV5-4 and TRBJ1-2, with 9 bases fitting TRBD1. Per germline, CDR1 SGHNT and CDR2 YYREEE (reference sequence). Germline trimming cut 3 bases from V and 4 bases from J; bases unmatched to any gene: 4. This CDR3 contains 14 residues. The CDR3 nucleotides are TGTGCCAGCAGCTCGGGACAGGGTATCTATGGCTACACCTTC. Encoded protein: CASSSGQGIYGYTF.

The gene calls are TRBV6-5 and TRBJ2-5, with a possible D match to TRBD1 (6 bases). Between the trimmed V and J ends, which lost 6 bases and 1 base, there was a span of 15 bases. Germline V gene data show CDR1 as MNHEY and CDR2 as SVGAGI. The CDR3 loop spans 15 amino acids. CDR3 loop: CASSLQGLGQETQYF. The CDR3 nucleotides read TGTGCCAGCAGCCTACAGGGATTGGGCCAAGAGACCCAGTACTTC.